This T cell receptor beta chain was documented in a study of T cells in localized non-small cell lung cancer. Broader study findings: The appearance of a median approximately 55 of the top 100 tumor clones was seen in adjacent lung.

Produced via immunoSEQ multiplex PCR; TCRdb's table is partial and in-frame only. The sample lists 130,000 or so clones, 89% occurring once. The ends were cut back, 1 base at V and 3 bases at J, with 7 bases in the middle. Germline V gene sequence: CDR1 LNHDA, CDR2 SQIVND (reference sequence). This CDR3 is 14 amino acids long. In the case of this clone: Its target is not known.

This receptor was taken from a female donor over 55 with stage I lung adenocarcinoma. The chain couples TRBV19 to TRBJ2-1; D possibly corresponds to TRBD2 (6 bases). Sequencing used peripheral blood, obtained before any cancer treatment. The chain's CDR3 is CASSIGLVYNEQFF. The CDR3 nucleotides read TGTGCCAGTAGTATAGGACTAGTCTACAATGAGCAGTTCTTC.